Below, 17 T cell receptor beta chains from the same sample are listed, as sequenced in a study of cytomegalovirus exposure and HLA in healthy donors. The PCR employed 60 Vbeta primers together with 13 Jbeta primers. The assay was immunoSEQ multiplex PCR, and TCRdb's table has in-frame clones only and misses some. The table has 90,000 to 150,000 clones, nearly 65% seen once. The sequenced sample was PBMCs. The receptors stem from a man between 35 and 55 years old in good health and CMV-seropositive.

This chain connects TRBV28 to TRBJ2-5; D is unresolved. The CDR3 loop spans 12 amino acids. Trimming took off 4 bases at V and 4 bases at J, with 7 bases between the two ends. Germline V gene sequence: CDR1 MDHEN, CDR2 SYDVKM. CDR3 in DNA: TGTGCCAGCAGTTCCGCGGTAGAGACCCAGTACTTC. Its translation: CASSSAVETQYF.

The rearrangement uses TRBV28 and TRBJ2-5; maybe TRBD2 (6 bases). The CDR3 is made up of 15 amino acids. The V and J ends lost 5 bases and 5 bases respectively, with 18 bases between them. CDR1 MDHEN and CDR2 SYDVKM come from the germline V gene. The CDR3 sequence: CASSLPGTARETQYF. CDR3 nucleotides: TGTGCCAGCAGTCTGCCCGGGACTGCTCGCGAGACCCAGTACTTC.

By share of the sample, this clone is large (0.1 to 1%). V gene TRBV2 combines with J gene TRBJ2-1; 9 bases are a match to TRBD2. Germline assignment: CDR1 SNHLY and CDR2 FYNNEI. The V segment lost 0 bases and the J segment 7 bases; nucleotides outside the gene matches: 7. CDR3 length: 16 residues. The CDR3, as DNA: TGTGCCAGCAGTGAAGCGGGCGGGAGGGCCGAAAATGAGCAGTTCTTC. It is translated as CASSEAGGRAENEQFF.

The chain links TRBV5-5 to TRBJ1-4; tentative D call: TRBD1 (5 bases). Trimming pared 4 bases from V and 7 bases from J, leaving 11 bases between. The CDR3 consists of 13 residues. Looked up from germline, CDR1 is SGHKS and CDR2 is YYEKEE (reference sequence). CDR3 residues: CASSAGNGEKLFF. CDR3 sequence (DNA): TGTGCCAGCAGCGCAGGGAATGGTGAAAAACTGTTTTTT.

The chain employs TRBV28 and TRBJ1-2, with D perhaps matching TRBD1 (5 bases). This CDR3 region has 13 residues. With 4 bases removed from V and 5 bases from J, the gap between germline ends came to 11 bases. CDR1 is MDHEN and CDR2 is SYDVKM in the germline V gene. The CDR3 spells CASSSPGGYGYTF. The CDR3 DNA reads TGTGCCAGCAGTTCCCCCGGGGGGTATGGCTACACCTTC.

V usage is TRBV5-1 and J usage is TRBJ2-1, with D unresolved. V lost 0 bases and J lost 4, with 8 bases in between. The CDR3 covers 14 residues. Germline CDR1 reads SGHRS; CDR2 reads YFSETQ. CDR3 sequence reads: CASSLAAGYNEQFF. For the CDR3, the DNA is TGCGCCAGCAGCTTGGCCGCAGGATACAATGAGCAGTTCTTC. Combining the CDR3 with reference TRBV5-1 and TRBJ2-1 gives the whole variable domain KAGVTQTPRYLIKTRGQQVTLSCSPISGHRSVSWYQQTPGQGLQFLFEYFSETQRNKGNFPGRFSGRQFSNSRSEMNVSTLELGDSALYLCASSLAAGYNEQFFGPGTRLTVL.

The rearrangement uses TRBV19 and TRBJ2-6; maybe TRBD1 (6 bases). V was trimmed by 4 bases and J by 2 bases, leaving 18 bases between them. The CDR3 has 18 amino acids. Germline CDR1 reads LNHDA; CDR2 reads SQIVND (reference sequence). DNA of the CDR3: TGTGCCAGTAGTACCAAGCCCTTAAACAGGGCTGGGGCCAACGTCCTGACTTTC. Protein sequence: CASSTKPLNRAGANVLTF.

V is TRBV2 and J is TRBJ1-6; D ambiguous. Germline V lookup: CDR1 SNHLY, CDR2 FYNNEI. The V end lost 3 bases, the J end lost 9 bases, and 15 bases lay between the germline ends. The CDR3 loop spans 15 amino acids. CDR3 protein: CASSEFERRSSPLHF. The CDR3 DNA reads as TGTGCCAGCAGTGAGTTTGAGAGGCGCAGTTCACCCCTCCACTTT. Combining the CDR3 with reference TRBV2 and TRBJ1-6 gives the whole variable domain EPEVTQTPSHQVTQMGQEVILRCVPISNHLYFYWYRQILGQKVEFLVSFYNNEISEKSEIFDDQFSVERPDGSNFTLKIRSTKLEDSAMYFCASSEFERRSSPLHFGNGTRLTVT.

This sequence joins TRBV7-2 and TRBJ2-3; TRBD2 matches 16 bases. Unmatched junction bases numbered 8, after V lost 5 bases and J lost 6 bases. The germline CDR1 and CDR2 sequences are SGHTA and FQGNSA. The CDR3 is 17 residues long. The CDR3 region is CASSQGLAGGPWDTQYF. In nucleotides, the CDR3 is TGTGCCAGCAGCCAGGGACTAGCGGGAGGGCCGTGGGATACGCAGTATTTT.

The chain links TRBV9 to TRBJ2-5; tentative D call: TRBD2 (5 bases). The CDR3 runs 14 residues. The V and J ends lost 3 bases and 5 bases respectively, with 14 bases between them. Germline V CDR1 and CDR2: SGDLS, YYNGEE. CDR3 residues: CASSAGNSRETQYF. The DNA of the CDR3 is TGTGCCAGCAGCGCCGGGAACTCCCGGGAGACCCAGTACTTC.

The J gene is TRBJ2-7, the V gene TRBV5-1; 9 nucleotides match TRBD1. V shed 4 bases, J shed 1 base, and the junction held 12 bases outside the gene matches. The germline gives CDR1 SGHRS, CDR2 YFSETQ. The CDR3 loop spans 17 amino acids. CDR3 in amino acids: CASSDHNRGRGSYEQYF. CDR3 bases: TGCGCCAGCAGCGACCATAACAGGGGGCGGGGGTCCTACGAGCAGTACTTC.

The genes are TRBV5-1 and TRBJ2-1; 8 nucleotides match TRBD2. After removal of 0 bases from V and 8 bases from J, the junction contained 7 bases not matched to a gene. In germline, CDR1 is SGHRS, CDR2 YFSETQ. CDR3 size: 15 residues. CDR3 sequence reads: CASSLGPGGADEQFF. Written as DNA, the CDR3 is TGCGCCAGCAGCTTGGGGCCGGGAGGGGCGGATGAGCAGTTCTTC.

V usage is TRBV29-1 and J usage is TRBJ1-1, with TRBD1 as a possible D gene (5 bases). The V end was cut by 7 bases, the J end by 0 bases, with 12 bases between. The CDR3 is 13 amino acids. The germline V gene has CDR1 SQVTM and CDR2 ANQGSEA. The CDR3 DNA reads TGCAGCGCACTACTACAGGTGAACACTGAAGCTTTCTTT. It codes for CSALLQVNTEAFF.

This chain's CDR3 is CASSYEDRGREAFF. The CDR3 DNA reads as TGTGCCAGCAGTTACGAGGACAGGGGGCGGGAAGCTTTCTTT. The chain is built from TRBV6-5 and TRBJ1-1; 11 nucleotides match TRBD1. V gave up 2 bases and J gave up 8 bases; unmatched junction bases: 4. CDR1 and CDR2 from the germline V gene are MNHEY and SVGAGI. The CDR3 runs to 14 residues.

J is TRBJ1-5 and V is TRBV18, with D possibly being TRBD1 (5 bases). Trimming pared 1 base from V and 3 bases from J, leaving 16 bases between. The CDR3 is made up of 17 amino acids. Germline V gene lookup returns CDR1 KGHSH and CDR2 LQKENI. In DNA form, the CDR3 reads TGTGCCAGCTCACCACGGGTAGGAGACAGCGCCAATCAGCCCCAGCATTTT. It translates to CASSPRVGDSANQPQHF. The whole variable domain, filled in from reference TRBV18 and TRBJ1-5, reads NAGVMQNPRHLVRRRGQEARLRCSPMKGHSHVYWYRQLPEEGLKFMVYLQKENIIDESGMPKERFSAEFPKEGPSILRIQQVVRGDSAAYFCASSPRVGDSANQPQHFGDGTRLSIL.

V and J are TRBV6-5 and TRBJ2-7; TRBD1 might be the D (6 bases). The V gene lost 0 bases and the J gene lost 0 bases, with 9 bases spanning the gap. Looked up from germline, CDR1 is MNHEY and CDR2 is SVGAGI. This CDR3 has 15 residues. For the CDR3, the DNA is TGTGCCAGCAGTTACTCGACAGGTAGCTCCTACGAGCAGTACTTC. Residues: CASSYSTGSSYEQYF.

The chain uses TRBV7-3 and TRBJ2-7, with TRBD1 as a possible D gene (5 bases). The CDR3 covers 13 residues. V shed 6 bases and J shed 6 bases, with 15 bases lying between them. The V gene's germline CDR1 is SGHTA and CDR2 FQGTGA. The CDR3 coding sequence is TGTGCCAGCAGTTCTACCCAGGGCACCGAGCAGTACTTC. Encoded protein: CASSSTQGTEQYF.